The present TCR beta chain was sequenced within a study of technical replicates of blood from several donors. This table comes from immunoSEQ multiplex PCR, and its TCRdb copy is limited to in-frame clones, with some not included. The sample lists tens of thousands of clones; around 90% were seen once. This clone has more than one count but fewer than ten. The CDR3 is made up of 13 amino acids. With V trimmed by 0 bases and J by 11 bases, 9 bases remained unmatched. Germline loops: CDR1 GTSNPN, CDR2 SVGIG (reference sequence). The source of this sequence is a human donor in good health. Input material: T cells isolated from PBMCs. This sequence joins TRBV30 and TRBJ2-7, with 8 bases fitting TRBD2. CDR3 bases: TGTGCCTGGAGTGTGGCGGGAGGCGTGTGGAAGTACTTC. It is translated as CAWSVAGGVWKYF.